The 7 T cell receptor beta chains below come from one sample, sequenced in a study of PD-1 blockade in classical Hodgkin lymphoma. Time point described: cycle 4 day 1 (C4D1), after 6 weeks of nivolumab. Relapse was seen in all patients after autologous stem cell transplantation, and brentuximab vedotin exposure was variable. Only in-frame clones appear in the TCRdb table, and some are missing; sequencing was by immunoSEQ multiplex PCR. This table holds fewer than 55,000 clones, roughly 78% found once. This material consisted of peripheral blood mononuclear cells (PBMCs), taken before the fourth cycle of nivolumab. The receptors shown here come from a human donor with classical Hodgkin lymphoma.

The CDR3 region is CASSLVASGWETQYF. CDR3 DNA: TGTGCCAGCAGCTTAGTAGCTAGCGGGTGGGAGACCCAGTACTTC. This rearrangement joins TRBV7-2 to TRBJ2-5, with 8 bases that match TRBD2. This CDR3 has 15 residues. Germline V gives CDR1 SGHTA, CDR2 FQGNSA. With 1 base clipped from V and 5 bases from J, the junction kept 6 bases outside the gene matches.

Concerning this clone itself: One end of the junction varies from germline; a read error may be responsible. The chain uses TRBV5-3 and TRBJ1-2, with D unclear. TRBV5-3 is an ORF, with its function uncertain. CDR3 length equals 14 residues. The CDR3 DNA sequence: TGTGCCAGCAGCTTGGTAGGAACTAACTATGGCTACACCTTC. Translation gives CASSLVGTNYGYTF.

This clone was seen a single time. The rearrangement joins TRBV18 to TRBJ2-3, with 8 positions matching TRBD1. V lost 0 bases and J lost 0; bases outside the gene matches: 5. Germline CDR1 KGHSH, CDR2 LQKENI. The CDR3 length is 17 residues. The CDR3 DNA reads as TGTGCCAGCTCACCACCCTATAGGACAGGGAGCACAGATACGCAGTATTTT. Protein sequence: CASSPPYRTGSTDTQYF. Looking up the rest from reference TRBV18 and TRBJ2-3 gives the full variable domain: NAGVMQNPRHLVRRRGQEARLRCSPMKGHSHVYWYRQLPEEGLKFMVYLQKENIIDESGMPKERFSAEFPKEGPSILRIQQVVRGDSAAYFCASSPPYRTGSTDTQYFGPGTRLTVL.

The V call is TRBV19, the J call TRBJ1-5, with TRBD1 matching over 9 bases. Germline V gene lookup returns CDR1 LNHDA and CDR2 SQIVND (reference sequence). The CDR3 spans 16 residues. With V trimmed by 4 bases and J by 2 bases, 6 bases remained unmatched. The DNA of the CDR3 is TGTGCCAGTAGTAGGAAACAGGGGGCTGGCAATCAGCCCCAGCATTTT. The encoded protein is CASSRKQGAGNQPQHF.

The chain carries TRBV5-1 and TRBJ2-5, with D perhaps given as TRBD1 or TRBD2 (6 bases each). V shed 6 bases and J shed 5 bases, with 14 bases lying between them. Germline V CDR1 and CDR2: SGHRS, YFSETQ. The length of the CDR3 is 13 residues. The CDR3 nucleotides read TGCGCCAGCAACGGGGGCCAGGGGGAGACCCAGTACTTC. This codes for CASNGGQGETQYF.

This clone appeared a few times. The rearrangement joins TRBV18 to TRBJ2-7; D may be TRBD1 (7 bases). The V gene lost 2 bases and the J gene lost 3 bases, with 14 bases spanning the gap. The CDR3 length is 15 residues. The germline V gene has CDR1 KGHSH and CDR2 LQKENI. CDR3 nucleotide sequence: TGTGCCAGCTCACCAAGACAGGGAGGTAACTACGAGCAGTACTTC. Protein product: CASSPRQGGNYEQYF.

This clone showed up just a few times. The chain combines TRBV20-1 with TRBJ1-1, with D unclear. CDR1 DFQATT and CDR2 SNEGSKA come from the germline V gene (reference sequence). This CDR3 has 11 amino acids. Trimming took off 5 bases at V and 3 bases at J, with 7 bases between the two ends. The CDR3 region is CSAWLDTEAFF. The CDR3 bases are TGCAGTGCTTGGTTGGACACTGAAGCTTTCTTT.